This T cell receptor beta chain was retrieved from a study of T cells in Graves' hyperthyroidism and ophthalmopathy. The CDR3 runs 15 residues. CDR1 LNHNV and CDR2 YYDKDF come from the germline V gene (reference sequence). TCR beta CDR3 regions were amplified from RNA transcripts. An initial round of RT-PCR targeting the TCR CDR3 relied on the HTBI primer set. TCRdb independently ran MiXCR on the multiplex PCR reads; one entry per CDR3 protein. Seen here are 500,000 to 700,000 distinct CDR3 sequences, approximately 15% observed once, and the top ten hold 15% to 20%. This clonotype was found a few times. One junction end disagrees with the germline gene, perhaps due to a read error. Patients aged 18 to 65 with hyperthyroidism were newly diagnosed, with duration under 2 months.

The sequencing input was blood. The receptor was isolated from a woman between 18 and 29 years old with Graves' hyperthyroidism. The chain has TRBV15 and TRBJ2-3; tentative D call: TRBD1 (5 bases). The CDR3 nucleotides are TGTGCCCCCAGCAGAGATCAGGGTATGCGAGATACGCAGTATTTT. It codes for CAPSRDQGMRDTQYF. Full variable domain (rest looked up from reference TRBV15 and TRBJ2-3): DAMVIQNPRYQVTQFGKPVTLSCSQTLNHNVMYWYQQKSSQAPKLLFHYYDKDFNNEADTPDNFQSRRPNTSFCFLDIRSPGLGDTAMYLCAPSRDQGMRDTQYFGPGTRLTVL.